This TCR beta chain comes out of a study of cytomegalovirus exposure and HLA in healthy donors. 60 Vbeta and 13 Jbeta primers were used in PCR. In the original workflow: The authors later counted roughly 79 million unique TCR beta chains, around 9.9 million of them shared. Using immunoSEQ multiplex PCR, the repertoire was profiled, and TCRdb retains in-frame clones only, with some absent. V, J and clone size were drawn from that table, and D and trimming were deduced from the DNA. The sample consists of 43,000 or so clones, around 62% of them appearing once. CDR1 is SGHTA, CDR2 FQGNSA, per germline. V was cut by 1 base and J by 5 bases, with 9 bases left in between. CDR3 size: 13 residues. Comments on this clone: Its antigen is still unknown.

Study results and caveats: Further analysis was carried out later, and it showed several of the most significant clusters appearing linked to common viral pathogens.

The chain carries TRBV7-2 and TRBJ2-7; no definite D call. The receptor's source is a human donor in good health. Sequencing was carried out using PBMCs. This chain's CDR3 is CASSLERNHEQYF. CDR3 bases: TGTGCCAGCAGCTTAGAGCGTAACCACGAGCAGTACTTC.